This T cell receptor beta chain was captured in a study of CD8 T cells in ankylosing spondylitis. Findings and caveats of the study: Matched ankylosing spondylitis synovial fluid reportedly showed significant enrichment of disease-linked clones.

With molecular barcodes, quantitative 5'-RACE was used to make the TCR beta libraries. Via MiXCR, TCRdb re-called the 5' RACE reads, giving one row per CDR3 protein. The sample lists fewer than 180,000 distinct CDR3 sequences; under 55% were seen once. This CDR3 spans 8 amino acids. Germline lookup yields CDR1 SGDLS and CDR2 YYNGEE. This clonotype was detected only a few times. As yet, its antigen is unknown. Sequence at one end of the junction differs from germline and may be a read error. Material for sequencing was synovial fluid, either unsorted or a sorted T cell fraction (not recorded which). The sequence was collected from a male donor with ankylosing spondylitis. The chain carries TRBV9 and TRBJ1-1; D remains unclear. In DNA form, the CDR3 reads TGTGCCAGCAGCGTATTGGCCTTT. It codes for CASSVLAF.